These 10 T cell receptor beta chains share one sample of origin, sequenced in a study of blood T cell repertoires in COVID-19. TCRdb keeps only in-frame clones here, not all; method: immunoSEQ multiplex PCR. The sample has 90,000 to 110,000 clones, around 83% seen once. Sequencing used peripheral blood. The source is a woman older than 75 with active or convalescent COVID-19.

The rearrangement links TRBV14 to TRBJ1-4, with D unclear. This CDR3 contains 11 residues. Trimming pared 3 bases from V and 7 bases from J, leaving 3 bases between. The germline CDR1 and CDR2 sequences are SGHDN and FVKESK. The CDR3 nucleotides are TGTGCCAGCAGCCACGGTGAAAAACTGTTTTTT. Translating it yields CASSHGEKLFF.

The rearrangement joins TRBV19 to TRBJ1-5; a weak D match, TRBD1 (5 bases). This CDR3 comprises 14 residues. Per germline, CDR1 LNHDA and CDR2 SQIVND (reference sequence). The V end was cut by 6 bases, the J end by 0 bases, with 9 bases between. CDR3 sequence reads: CASSRQNSNQPQHF. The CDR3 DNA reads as TGTGCCAGTAGCAGACAGAATAGCAATCAGCCCCAGCATTTT.

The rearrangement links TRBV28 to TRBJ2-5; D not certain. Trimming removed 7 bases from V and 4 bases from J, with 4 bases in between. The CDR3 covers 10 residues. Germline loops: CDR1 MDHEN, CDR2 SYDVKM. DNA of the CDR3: TGTGCCAGCACTCGAGAGACCCAGTACTTC. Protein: CASTRETQYF.

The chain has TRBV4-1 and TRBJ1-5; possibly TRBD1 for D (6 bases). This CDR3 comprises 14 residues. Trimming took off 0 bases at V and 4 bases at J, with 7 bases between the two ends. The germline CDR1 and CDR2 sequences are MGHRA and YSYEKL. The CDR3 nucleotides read TGCGCCAGCAGCCAAGATAGGGGGAATCAGCCCCAGCATTTT. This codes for CASSQDRGNQPQHF.

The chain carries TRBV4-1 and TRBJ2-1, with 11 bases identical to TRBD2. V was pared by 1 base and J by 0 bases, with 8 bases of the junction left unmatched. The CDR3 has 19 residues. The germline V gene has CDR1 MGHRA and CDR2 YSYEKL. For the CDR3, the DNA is TGCGCCAGCAGCCAAGCCCCTAGCGGGAGGCCTAGCTCCTACAATGAGCAGTTCTTC. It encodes CASSQAPSGRPSSYNEQFF.

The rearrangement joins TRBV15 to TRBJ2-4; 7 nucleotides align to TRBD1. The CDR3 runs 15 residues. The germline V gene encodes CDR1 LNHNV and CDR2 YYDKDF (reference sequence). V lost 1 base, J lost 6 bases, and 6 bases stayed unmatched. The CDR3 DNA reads TGTGCCACCAGCAGAGGGGACAGCGAGCGAAACATTCAGTACTTC. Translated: CATSRGDSERNIQYF.

The CDR3 is CASSLQGAGTDTQYF. In nucleotides, the CDR3 is TGTGCCAGCAGCTTACAGGGGGCCGGCACAGATACGCAGTATTTT. This chain joins TRBV11-3 and TRBJ2-3; 8 nucleotides align to TRBD1. The CDR3 extends over 15 amino acids. Germline CDR1 is SGHNT and CDR2 is YENEEA. After removal of 2 bases from V and 1 base from J, the junction contained 2 bases not matched to a gene.

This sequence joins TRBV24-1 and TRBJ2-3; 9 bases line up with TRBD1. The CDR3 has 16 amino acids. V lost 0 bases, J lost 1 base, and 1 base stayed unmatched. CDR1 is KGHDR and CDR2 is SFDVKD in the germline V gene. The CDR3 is CATSDLGQGRTDTQYF. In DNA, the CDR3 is TGTGCCACCAGTGATTTGGGACAGGGGCGCACAGATACGCAGTATTTT.

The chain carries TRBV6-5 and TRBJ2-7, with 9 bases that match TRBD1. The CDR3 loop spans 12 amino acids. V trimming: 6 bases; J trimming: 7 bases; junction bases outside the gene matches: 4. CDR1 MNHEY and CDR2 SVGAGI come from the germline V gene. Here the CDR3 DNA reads TGTGCCAGCAGATTGACAGGGGGTGAGCAGTACTTC. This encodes CASRLTGGEQYF.

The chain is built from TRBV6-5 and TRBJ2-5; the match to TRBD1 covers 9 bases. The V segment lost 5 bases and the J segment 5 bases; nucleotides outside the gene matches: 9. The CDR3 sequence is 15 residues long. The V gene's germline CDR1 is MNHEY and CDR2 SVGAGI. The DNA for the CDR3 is TGTGCCAGCAGTCGAACCGGGACAGGGAGGGAGACCCAGTACTTC. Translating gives CASSRTGTGRETQYF.